The 5 T cell receptor beta chains presented below share a single source sample, sequenced in a study of cytomegalovirus exposure and HLA in healthy donors. The primer mix had 60 Vbeta and 13 Jbeta primers. Sequenced by immunoSEQ multiplex PCR; TCRdb stores in-frame clones only, minus some. Of some 120,000 clones listed, over 75% are singletons. Sequenced: PBMCs. The origin of the receptors is a woman younger than 35 in good health and CMV-seronegative.

The V call is TRBV5-4, the J call TRBJ2-7, with D maybe TRBD2 (6 bases). Germline V gene sequence: CDR1 SGHNT, CDR2 YYREEE (reference sequence). This CDR3 comprises 15 residues. V lost 0 bases and J 0 bases, leaving 10 bases between the germline ends. Here the CDR3 reads CASSLGGVVSYEQYF. The CDR3 DNA sequence: TGTGCCAGCAGCTTGGGCGGGGTGGTCTCCTACGAGCAGTACTTC.

This chain links TRBV12-5 with TRBJ2-7; D is perhaps TRBD1 (5 bases). Trimming took 1 base from V and 3 from J, leaving 7 bases between them. The germline V gene encodes CDR1 LGHNT and CDR2 FRNRAP. The CDR3 runs 13 residues. This CDR3 reads CASGLGGHYEQYF. Here the CDR3 DNA reads TGTGCTAGTGGTTTGGGGGGCCACTACGAGCAGTACTTC.

The V gene is TRBV6-5, the J gene TRBJ2-3; 8 nucleotides agree with TRBD2. The CDR3 has 14 amino acids. V shed 7 bases, J shed 5 bases, and the junction held 8 bases outside the gene matches. Germline V gene sequence: CDR1 MNHEY, CDR2 SVGAGI. In DNA form, the CDR3 reads TGTGCCAGCACCCCGGGACTAGGAGTAGATACGCAGTATTTT. Translating gives CASTPGLGVDTQYF.

V usage is TRBV5-4 and J usage is TRBJ2-7; 13 bases are shared with TRBD2. The CDR3 runs 15 residues. Losses at the gene ends were 1 base for V and 4 bases for J; bases not matched to a gene: 2. The germline V gene encodes CDR1 SGHNT and CDR2 YYREEE (reference sequence). CDR3 nucleotides: TGTGCCAGCAGCTTGCCGGGACTAGCGGGGTACGAGCAGTACTTC. This sequence encodes CASSLPGLAGYEQYF. The whole variable domain, remainder taken from reference TRBV5-4 and TRBJ2-7, is ETGVTQSPTHLIKTRGQQVTLRCSSQSGHNTVSWYQQALGQGPQFIFQYYREEENGRGNFPPRFSGLQFPNYSSELNVNALELDDSALYLCASSLPGLAGYEQYFGPGTRLTVT.

The chain carries TRBV5-4 and TRBJ2-1, with D possibly matching TRBD2 (6 bases). CDR3 length equals 14 residues. Per the germline V gene, CDR1 is SGHNT and CDR2 is YYREEE (reference sequence). V lost 4 bases and J 5 bases, leaving 13 bases between the germline ends. This CDR3 is CASSAGRGNNEQFF. The CDR3 DNA reads as TGTGCCAGCAGCGCGGGACGGGGTAACAATGAGCAGTTCTTC.